This T cell receptor beta chain was retrieved from a study of blood T cell repertoires in COVID-19. Study details: Sources were T cells, B-cell-depleted T cells, or PBMCs; the material itself was cDNA or gDNA.

This CDR3 has 15 residues. Germline values: CDR1 MNHEY, CDR2 SMNVEV (reference sequence). Trimming took 0 bases from V and 0 from J; bases not matched to a gene: 1. Only in-frame clones appear in the TCRdb table, and some are missing; sequencing was by immunoSEQ multiplex PCR. Seen here are 300,000 to 450,000 clones, around 87% observed once, and the top ten hold 1% to 1.5%. This clone was picked up one time. At the DNA level, this CDR3 is encoded by other sequences in the same sample as well. The sample consisted of PBMCs or T cells enriched from blood (not recorded which). The V call is TRBV27, the J call TRBJ1-2, with TRBD1 matching over 7 bases. This receptor was obtained from a man aged 30 to 39 who had recovered from COVID-19. In nucleotides, the CDR3 is TGTGCCAGCAGTTTATCGGGGACAGCTAACTATGGCTACACCTTC. Its translation is CASSLSGTANYGYTF.